The subject of this entry is one T cell receptor (beta chain). Profiled with immunoSEQ multiplex PCR; TCRdb holds only in-frame clones, not every one. Among about 96,000 clones, about 90% were seen once, and the ten largest hold approximately 25%. These data belong to a study of T cell responses to AZD1222 COVID-19 vaccine. V was pared by 10 bases and J by 5 bases, with 16 bases between. CDR3 length: 13 residues. Germline values: CDR1 KGHDR, CDR2 SFDVKD. The starting material was peripheral blood, obtained on day 0 of AZD1222 vaccination. The rearrangement joins TRBV24-1 to TRBJ1-1; a weak D match, TRBD1 (5 bases). This clonotype was obtained from an adult in good health. The CDR3 region has the DNA TGTGCCACTAACAACCCTGGGGGGACTGAAGCTTTCTTT. As protein: CATNNPGGTEAFF.